What follows are 7 T cell receptor beta chains derived from one specimen sequenced in a study of cytomegalovirus exposure and HLA in healthy donors (dated by TCRdb to between 2016 and 2019). Library method: the immunoSEQ multiplex PCR assay. As stored in TCRdb, this immuneACCESS dataset retains in-frame rearrangements with V and J assigned. A fraction of the clones does not appear; measured against another copy, unresolved V genes explain less than half of the discrepancy, and the remainder lacks a known reason. This sample is represented by 250,000 or so clones; approximately 87% of them were singletons. About 2.8% of the sample is taken by the ten largest. Sequencing was done on a sample of PBMCs. The receptors originated from a man aged 18-30 years in good health and CMV-seronegative.

The rearrangement links TRBV9 to TRBJ2-7; the match to TRBD2 covers 11 bases. The J segment lost 4 bases and the V segment lost 0 bases, leaving 3 bases of the junction unmatched. This CDR3 spans 15 amino acids. Germline V gives CDR1 SGDLS, CDR2 YYNGEE. CDR3 sequence (DNA): TGTGCCAGCAGCGTAGATCTAGCGGGGGGTTACGAGCAGTACTTC. Protein sequence: CASSVDLAGGYEQYF.

V is TRBV27 and J is TRBJ1-2, with no clear D. V lost 6 bases and J lost 0, with 8 bases in between. Germline CDR1 MNHEY, CDR2 SMNVEV (reference sequence). The CDR3 is 13 residues long. This CDR3 reads CASSPGANYGYTF. The CDR3 DNA sequence: TGTGCCAGCAGCCCCGGGGCTAACTATGGCTACACCTTC.

The chain is built from TRBV4-1 and TRBJ1-1, with D perhaps TRBD1 (6 bases). Germline assignment: CDR1 MGHRA and CDR2 YSYEKL. The CDR3 spans 12 residues. V gave up 2 bases and J gave up 8 bases, with 9 bases separating them. The CDR3 loop reads CASSQTGWEAFF. In nucleotides, the CDR3 is TGCGCCAGCAGCCAAACAGGGTGGGAAGCTTTCTTT.

This clone was detected once. The gene calls are TRBV4-3 and TRBJ1-3; D ambiguous. Germline CDR1 LGHNA, CDR2 YSLEER. Trimming removed 4 bases from V and 8 bases from J, with 12 bases in between. This CDR3 has 13 amino acids. The CDR3 protein is CASSPAASDTIYF. For the CDR3, the DNA is TGCGCCAGCAGCCCGGCGGCATCGGACACCATATATTTT.

The rearrangement joins TRBV11-3 to TRBJ2-7; tentatively, D is TRBD1 (6 bases). The ends were cut back, 2 bases at V and 3 bases at J, with 20 bases in the middle. The CDR3 length is 17 residues. The germline CDR1 and CDR2 sequences are SGHNT and YENEEA. CDR3 sequence (DNA): TGTGCCAGCAGCTTACTAGAGGGGGTTTCGGGTTTCTACGAGCAGTACTTC. Its protein is CASSLLEGVSGFYEQYF.

The J gene is TRBJ2-5, the V gene TRBV15; a possible D gene is TRBD2 (6 bases). The CDR3 has 15 amino acids. The V end was cut by 0 bases, the J end by 4 bases, with 12 bases between. CDR1 and CDR2 (germline): LNHNV, YYDKDF (reference sequence). CDR3 sequence reads: CATSRDLISGETQYF. The CDR3 region has the DNA TGTGCCACCAGCAGAGATCTGATTAGCGGAGAGACCCAGTACTTC. Full variable domain (remainder filled in from reference TRBV15 and TRBJ2-5): DAMVIQNPRYQVTQFGKPVTLSCSQTLNHNVMYWYQQKSSQAPKLLFHYYDKDFNNEADTPDNFQSRRPNTSFCFLDIRSPGLGDTAMYLCATSRDLISGETQYFGPGTRLLVL.

This chain links TRBV28 with TRBJ1-3; possibly TRBD1 for D (5 bases). Germline CDR1 and CDR2: MDHEN and SYDVKM. The CDR3 runs to 14 residues. V lost 3 bases and J lost 4, with 10 bases in between. The CDR3 reads CASSFQGTGNTIYF. The CDR3 nucleotides read TGTGCCAGCAGTTTTCAGGGAACGGGAAACACCATATATTTT.